This TCR beta chain stems from a study of cytomegalovirus exposure and HLA in healthy donors. Study-level findings and limits: On later analysis, the bulk of CMV-associated TCR beta chains appeared to be HLA-restricted. A later analysis reportedly identified an Asian-associated ancestry cluster as carrying fewer N-insertions than the approximately 640-donor mean. Analysis was carried out at a later point, and it linked a missense DCLRE1C variant to TCR beta V- and J-gene trimming. About 90% or about 30% of the time was how often most TCR beta V segments were productive, according to an earlier analysis.

The primer mix had 60 Vbeta and 13 Jbeta primers. Clones were sequenced by immunoSEQ multiplex PCR, and TCRdb holds only the in-frame ones, with some missing. The sample has some 120,000 clones. CDR3 length equals 14 residues. Germline-derived CDR1 and CDR2 are GTSNPN and SVGIG (reference sequence). Losses at the gene ends were 5 bases for V and 6 bases for J; bases not matched to a gene: 11. With regard to this clone: Its antigen is unknown.

J is TRBJ2-3 and V is TRBV30; 7 bases align to TRBD2. Sequenced material: PBMCs. The receptor was derived from a young man in good health and CMV-seronegative. The CDR3 sequence: CAWSIGLVEDTQYF. The CDR3 nucleotides read TGTGCCTGGTCGATCGGACTAGTAGAGGATACGCAGTATTTT.